Shown below are 19 T cell receptor beta chains from a single sample sequenced in a study of T cells in Graves' hyperthyroidism and ophthalmopathy. Authors of the study amplified TCR beta CDR3 regions from RNA transcripts. The HTBI primer set served for first-round RT-PCR of the TCR CDR3. MiXCR was run by TCRdb on the multiplex PCR reads, yielding one entry per CDR3 protein. The sample lists about 770,000 distinct CDR3 sequences, about 17% occurring once. Material: blood. These receptors came from a woman aged 45-59 years with Graves' hyperthyroidism that later progressed to Graves' ophthalmopathy.

The chain couples TRBV24-1 to TRBJ2-2; TRBD2 aligns across 9 bases. CDR1 is KGHDR, CDR2 SFDVKD, per germline. The ends lost 10 bases at V and 3 bases at J; junction bases unmatched: 5. The CDR3 extends over 14 amino acids. In DNA, the CDR3 is TGTGCCACGAGAGCGGGGGGAGACACCGGGGAGCTGTTTTTT. Residues: CATRAGGDTGELFF.

The chain combines TRBV11-2 with TRBJ2-7; TRBD1 is a possible D gene (7 bases). Trimming left V 5 bases short and J 4 bases short, with 15 bases between. The CDR3 contains 14 residues. Germline CDR1 and CDR2: SGHAT and FQNNGV. CDR3 sequence: CASSETGTQYEQYF. CDR3 DNA: TGTGCCAGCAGCGAGACAGGGACTCAATACGAGCAGTACTTC. Using reference TRBV11-2 and TRBJ2-7 for the parts outside the CDR3, the full variable domain is EAGVAQSPRYKIIEKRQSVAFWCNPISGHATLYWYQQILGQGPKLLIQFQNNGVVDDSQLPKDRFSAERLKGVDSTLKIQPAKLEDSAVYLCASSETGTQYEQYFGPGTRLTVT.

This clonotype was seen at least ten times. The rearrangement joins TRBV3-1 to TRBJ1-1; D call uncertain. The CDR3 consists of 13 residues. Trimming removed 1 base at V and 4 bases at J, with 7 bases between. Germline V gene data show CDR1 as LGHDT and CDR2 as YNNKEL (reference sequence). CDR3 DNA sequence: TGTGCCAGCAGCCAAGGACGGTCCACTGAAGCTTTCTTT. The encoded protein is CASSQGRSTEAFF.

The sample holds many counts of this clonotype. The chain has TRBV3-1 and TRBJ1-2, with a possible D match to TRBD1 (5 bases). Between the trimmed V and J ends, which lost 3 bases and 0 bases, there was a span of 8 bases. Germline CDR1 and CDR2: LGHDT and YNNKEL (reference sequence). CDR3 size: 14 residues. The CDR3 is CASSHQGANYGYTF. Here the CDR3 DNA reads TGTGCCAGCAGCCATCAGGGTGCTAACTATGGCTACACCTTC.

The V and J genes are TRBV18 and TRBJ2-5, with 8 bases lining up with TRBD1. Germline trimming cut 3 bases from V and 5 bases from J; bases unmatched to any gene: 8. The germline CDR1 and CDR2 sequences are KGHSH and LQKENI. The CDR3 covers 15 residues. The CDR3 sequence is CASSPGRGQEETQYF. CDR3 coding DNA: TGTGCCAGCTCACCGGGCAGGGGGCAGGAGGAGACCCAGTACTTC. Variable domain in full (rest from reference TRBV18 and TRBJ2-5): NAGVMQNPRHLVRRRGQEARLRCSPMKGHSHVYWYRQLPEEGLKFMVYLQKENIIDESGMPKERFSAEFPKEGPSILRIQQVVRGDSAAYFCASSPGRGQEETQYFGPGTRLLVL.

This clonotype came up a few times. The J gene is TRBJ1-4, the V gene TRBV9, with D unclear. Trimming cost V 0 bases and J 3 bases, with 6 bases left between them. The CDR3 is 14 amino acids. Germline V gene lookup returns CDR1 SGDLS and CDR2 YYNGEE. For the CDR3, the DNA is TGTGCCAGCAGCGTAGGCCGGGCTAATGAAAAACTGTTTTTT. Protein: CASSVGRANEKLFF.

The rearrangement links TRBV5-1 to TRBJ1-2, with 9 bases aligning to TRBD1. Germline V gene sequence: CDR1 SGHRS, CDR2 YFSETQ. The J segment lost 5 bases and the V segment lost 2 bases, leaving 7 bases of the junction unmatched. CDR3 size: 15 residues. CDR3 amino acids: CASSLTGGLQYGYTF. The CDR3 coding sequence is TGCGCCAGCAGCTTAACAGGGGGCTTACAATATGGCTACACCTTC.

The chain has TRBV6-2 or TRBV6-3 and TRBJ2-2, with 11 bases identical to TRBD2. This CDR3 region has 18 residues. J gave up 1 base and V 1 base, and 5 bases lay outside the gene matches. The germline V gene encodes CDR1 MNHEY and CDR2 SVGEGT. The CDR3 DNA reads as TGTGCCAGCAGTTACTTAGCGGGGGGGGGCGTGAACACCGGGGAGCTGTTTTTT. Protein sequence: CASSYLAGGGVNTGELFF.

The chain carries TRBV6-5 and TRBJ2-3, with 10 bases that match TRBD2. The V gene end was trimmed by 0 bases and the J gene end by 1 base; junction bases not matched to a gene: 7. This CDR3 has 18 amino acids. The germline V gene has CDR1 MNHEY and CDR2 SVGAGI. CDR3 bases: TGTGCCAGCAGTTACTCGATTGTAGCGGGGGGTCGCACAGATACGCAGTATTTT. Translation: CASSYSIVAGGRTDTQYF.

The CDR3 DNA reads as TGTGCCAGCAGCGTAACAGGGACGGCAAATGAGCAGTTCTTC. Amino acid sequence: CASSVTGTANEQFF. This rearrangement joins TRBV9 to TRBJ2-1, with D perhaps TRBD1 (6 bases). This CDR3 is built from 14 residues. Trimming took 1 base from V and 7 from J, leaving 12 bases between them. Looked up from germline, CDR1 is SGDLS and CDR2 is YYNGEE.

This clonotype was seen many times. The J gene is TRBJ1-1, the V gene TRBV3-1; 11 nucleotides align to TRBD1. The CDR3 length is 15 residues. Germline loops: CDR1 LGHDT, CDR2 YNNKEL (reference sequence). The ends lost 5 bases at V and 0 bases at J; junction bases unmatched: 2. The CDR3 reads CASSGQGAVNTEAFF. The CDR3 DNA reads TGTGCCAGCAGCGGACAGGGGGCGGTGAACACTGAAGCTTTCTTT.

For this clonotype: A much more abundant neighbour one base away suggests this may be a read error. This CDR3 reads CTSSQVIDTYNEQFF. CDR3 DNA: TGTACCAGCAGCCAAGTTATAGACACTTACAATGAGCAGTTCTTC. The chain is built from TRBV7-2 and TRBJ2-1, with D uncertain. CDR1 and CDR2 from the germline V gene are SGHTA and FQGNSA. V lost 5 bases to trimming and J lost 4 bases, with 15 bases between them. The CDR3 totals 15 residues. The entire variable domain, with the rest obtained from reference TRBV7-2 and TRBJ2-1, is as follows: GAGVSQSPSNKVTEKGKDVELRCDPISGHTALYWYRQSLGQGLEFLIYFQGNSAPDKSGLPSDRFSAERTGGSVSTLTIQRTQQEDSAVYLCTSSQVIDTYNEQFFGPGTRLTVL.

This clonotype turned up a few times. The chain joins TRBV4-1 to TRBJ1-1, with 7 bases lining up with TRBD1. Germline lookup yields CDR1 MGHRA and CDR2 YSYEKL. J gave up 8 bases and V 3 bases, and 15 bases lay outside the gene matches. The CDR3 length is 16 residues. CDR3 region: CASSHTTGVRTVEAFF. CDR3 coding DNA: TGCGCCAGCAGCCACACTACAGGGGTCCGAACTGTAGAAGCTTTCTTT.

This clonotype was counted many times. The chain has TRBV5-1 and TRBJ1-1; maybe TRBD1 (5 bases). Trimming removed 4 bases from V and 1 base from J, with 14 bases in between. Germline lookup yields CDR1 SGHRS and CDR2 YFSETQ. The CDR3 sequence is 15 residues long. The CDR3 is CASSNTGTGNTEAFF. The CDR3 bases are TGCGCCAGCAGCAATACCGGGACGGGGAACACTGAAGCTTTCTTT.

V usage is TRBV14 and J usage is TRBJ1-2; D is undetermined. The V end was cut by 0 bases, the J end by 5 bases, with 10 bases between. This CDR3 contains 14 residues. Germline CDR1 and CDR2: SGHDN and FVKESK. CDR3 DNA sequence: TGTGCCAGCAGCCAAGAGGAAGCTGGATATGGCTACACCTTC. As protein: CASSQEEAGYGYTF.

There are a few counts of this clonotype. For the CDR3, the DNA is TGTGCCAGTGCTAAGGGAGGCGGGTTATCTGGGGCCAACGTCCTGACTTTC. It yields the protein CASAKGGGLSGANVLTF. This sequence joins TRBV19 and TRBJ2-6; perhaps TRBD2 as D (6 bases). The germline V gene has CDR1 LNHDA and CDR2 SQIVND (reference sequence). Trimming took off 8 bases at V and 1 base at J, with 18 bases between the two ends. CDR3 length equals 17 residues.

There are many counts of this clonotype. The chain recombines TRBV5-1 with TRBJ1-2; TRBD1 matches at 12 bases. The ends lost 6 bases at V and 3 bases at J; junction bases unmatched: 6. Germline-derived CDR1 and CDR2 are SGHRS and YFSETQ. This CDR3 has 15 residues. The CDR3 sequence is CASNLGTGGDYGYTF. The CDR3 DNA follows: TGCGCCAGCAACCTCGGGACAGGGGGCGACTATGGCTACACCTTC.

The chain is built from TRBV19 and TRBJ1-2, with TRBD1 identical over 12 bases. This CDR3 region has 15 residues. Trimming at V came to 6 bases and at J to 5 bases, leaving 7 bases not matched to a gene. Germline lookup yields CDR1 LNHDA and CDR2 SQIVND (reference sequence). This chain's CDR3 is CASSGDRGRGYGYTF. The CDR3 DNA follows: TGTGCCAGTAGCGGGGACAGGGGGCGAGGATATGGCTACACCTTC.

The rearrangement links TRBV10-2 to TRBJ2-3, with 7 bases fitting TRBD2. V shed 3 bases, J shed 4 bases, and the junction held 4 bases outside the gene matches. Germline CDR1 and CDR2: WSHSY and SAAADI. This CDR3 is 14 amino acids long. The CDR3 DNA reads as TGCGCCAGCAGTGACAGACTAGCCCCAGATACGCAGTATTTT. It specifies CASSDRLAPDTQYF.